The T cell receptor (beta chain) under discussion was sequenced for a study of shared clonotypes between healthy human individuals. CDR1 is LNHNV and CDR2 is YYDKDF in the germline V gene (reference sequence). The CDR3 sequence is 20 residues long. V lost 0 bases and J lost 2, with 23 bases in between. Donors comprised only Caucasian adults living in Nashville, Tennessee. Clones were sequenced by immunoSEQ multiplex PCR, and TCRdb holds only the in-frame ones, with some missing. The sample shows roughly 450,000 clones, more than 65% of them seen only once. Study-wide findings and caveats: Exclusively blood specimens were collected; tissue repertoires likely differ.

Of note for this clone: Its antigen is still unknown.

Input material: PBMCs. This clonotype was obtained from a woman between 40 and 50 years old in good health. Some clones in this sample may be carry-over from other donors' samples. The chain uses TRBV15 and TRBJ1-5; D is ambiguous. CDR3 nucleotides: TGTGCCACCAGCAGAGATATGTCGGGAAACCTCCTAACGGGCAATCAGCCCCAGCATTTT. This sequence encodes CATSRDMSGNLLTGNQPQHF.